The 14 T cell receptor beta chains below were found in one sample sequenced in a study of blood T cell repertoires in COVID-19. Assay: immunoSEQ multiplex PCR; the TCRdb copy retains only in-frame clones and omits some. Among some 300,000 clones, roughly 88% were seen once, and the ten largest hold under 8%. Sequencing was carried out using peripheral blood. These receptors were taken from a woman in her twenties or thirties who had recovered from COVID-19.

For the CDR3, the DNA is TGTGCCAGCAGTTCAGACACAGGGACACCCTACGAGCAGTACTTC. Translation gives CASSSDTGTPYEQYF. The chain uses TRBV27 and TRBJ2-7; the D gene is possibly TRBD1 (6 bases). The CDR3 is 15 residues long. Trimming shortened V by 4 bases and J by 2 bases, and 15 bases separated the two germline ends. CDR1 MNHEY and CDR2 SMNVEV come from the germline V gene (reference sequence).

The gene calls are TRBV7-8 and TRBJ1-1; unclear D gene. Trimming shortened V by 5 bases and J by 3 bases, and 16 bases separated the two germline ends. CDR1 is SGHVS and CDR2 is FQNEAQ in the germline V gene. The CDR3 is 15 amino acids. Written as DNA, the CDR3 is TGTGCCAGCAGCCCCCGGACGGGCGGGGACACTGAAGCTTTCTTT. It translates to CASSPRTGGDTEAFF.

The CDR3 DNA follows: TGTGCCAGCAGTGAAAGGAACAGGGGGTATGACAATGAGCAGTTCTTC. Amino acid sequence: CASSERNRGYDNEQFF. The V and J genes are TRBV6-1 and TRBJ2-1, with TRBD1 matching 8 bases. V lost 2 bases and J lost 5; bases outside the gene matches: 8. CDR1 MNHNS and CDR2 SASEGT come from the germline V gene. The CDR3 totals 16 residues.

V gene TRBV4-2 combines with J gene TRBJ1-4; tentatively, D is TRBD1 (6 bases). V dropped 0 bases and J dropped 7 bases, with 12 bases sitting between them. The CDR3 is made up of 15 amino acids. Germline V CDR1 and CDR2: LGHNA, YNFKEQ. The DNA of the CDR3 is TGTGCCAGCAGCCAAGAGCCAGGGGTGGGTGAAAAACTGTTTTTT. This sequence encodes CASSQEPGVGEKLFF.

This clone was observed a single time. The DNA for the CDR3 is TGTGCCAGCAGCCCCCTAGGACAGGGGGATTCACCCCTCCACTTT. It encodes CASSPLGQGDSPLHF. The chain recombines TRBV28 with TRBJ1-6; 10 bases map to TRBD1. The CDR3 has 15 residues. Germline values: CDR1 MDHEN, CDR2 SYDVKM. Trimming removed 6 bases from V and 8 bases from J; junction bases left unmatched: 7.

CDR3 bases: TGTGCCAGCAGCGCGGACAACTATCCCGGAAACACCATATATTTT. Protein product: CASSADNYPGNTIYF. V and J are TRBV7-9 and TRBJ1-3, with TRBD1 as a possible D gene (5 bases). The ends were cut back, 5 bases at V and 4 bases at J, with 15 bases in the middle. The CDR3 contains 15 residues. The germline V gene encodes CDR1 SEHNR and CDR2 FQNEAQ (reference sequence). Using reference TRBV7-9 and TRBJ1-3 for the parts outside the CDR3, the full variable domain is DTGVSQNPRHKITKRGQNVTFRCDPISEHNRLYWYRQTLGQGPEFLTYFQNEAQLEKSRLLSDRFSAERPKGSFSTLEIQRTEQGDSAMYLCASSADNYPGNTIYFGEGSWLTVV.

V is TRBV9 and J is TRBJ2-3, with D unclear. CDR1 and CDR2 from the germline V gene are SGDLS and YYNGEE. V was cut by 3 bases and J by 6 bases, with 8 bases left in between. The CDR3 is 12 residues long. The CDR3 spells CASSASRDTQYF. DNA for the CDR3: TGTGCCAGCAGCGCCTCTAGGGATACGCAGTATTTT.

The chain employs TRBV7-2 and TRBJ2-5; 9 nucleotides line up with TRBD2. Germline V gene data show CDR1 as SGHTA and CDR2 as FQGNSA. CDR3 size: 15 residues. Trimming at V came to 3 bases and at J to 4 bases, leaving 6 bases not matched to a gene. CDR3 nucleotide sequence: TGTGCCAGCAGCTTTAGCGGGGGTTCGGGAGAGACCCAGTACTTC. Translated, it gives CASSFSGGSGETQYF.

This chain links TRBV4-1 with TRBJ2-7, with D perhaps matching TRBD1 (6 bases). The V and J ends lost 4 bases and 3 bases respectively, with 19 bases between them. Germline-derived CDR1 and CDR2 are MGHRA and YSYEKL. The CDR3 is made up of 16 amino acids. This CDR3 reads CASSPTGYGQNYEQYF. CDR3 nucleotide sequence: TGCGCCAGCAGCCCCACGGGGTACGGACAGAACTACGAGCAGTACTTC.

This rearrangement joins TRBV2 to TRBJ1-3, with 8 positions matching TRBD1. Germline V CDR1 and CDR2: SNHLY, FYNNEI. This CDR3 is 15 amino acids long. V trimming: 4 bases; J trimming: 0 bases; junction bases outside the gene matches: 2. The CDR3 bases are TGTGCCAGCAGTGTTGACAGGGGCTCTGGAAACACCATATATTTT. As protein: CASSVDRGSGNTIYF.

The chain joins TRBV5-1 to TRBJ2-5, with a possible D match to TRBD1 (6 bases). Germline CDR1 SGHRS, CDR2 YFSETQ. This CDR3 spans 14 amino acids. Trimming left V 3 bases short and J 5 bases short, with 14 bases between. CDR3 nucleotides: TGCGCCAGCAGCTCGATACAGGGATGGGAGACCCAGTACTTC. It is translated as CASSSIQGWETQYF. The variable domain in full, with the rest retrieved from reference TRBV5-1 and TRBJ2-5, is KAGVTQTPRYLIKTRGQQVTLSCSPISGHRSVSWYQQTPGQGLQFLFEYFSETQRNKGNFPGRFSGRQFSNSRSEMNVSTLELGDSALYLCASSSIQGWETQYFGPGTRLLVL.

The chain links TRBV7-8 to TRBJ1-3; no definite D call. The germline V gene encodes CDR1 SGHVS and CDR2 FQNEAQ. V was cut by 4 bases and J by 2 bases, with 15 bases left in between. The CDR3 consists of 16 residues. CDR3 DNA sequence: TGTGCCAGCAGCTCCGGAGTCGCCACGACTGGAAACACCATATATTTT. Encoded protein: CASSSGVATTGNTIYF.

This chain joins TRBV2 and TRBJ2-7; maybe TRBD1 (5 bases). Trimming pared 2 bases from V and 2 bases from J, leaving 7 bases between. The germline V gene encodes CDR1 SNHLY and CDR2 FYNNEI. This CDR3 spans 13 amino acids. In nucleotides, the CDR3 is TGTGCCAGCAGTGAACAACAGGCCTACGAGCAGTACTTC. Translation gives CASSEQQAYEQYF. The full variable domain, its missing parts supplied by reference TRBV2 and TRBJ2-7, is EPEVTQTPSHQVTQMGQEVILRCVPISNHLYFYWYRQILGQKVEFLVSFYNNEISEKSEIFDDQFSVERPDGSNFTLKIRSTKLEDSAMYFCASSEQQAYEQYFGPGTRLTVT.

The chain joins TRBV5-1 to TRBJ1-3; D might be TRBD1 (5 bases). CDR3 size: 14 residues. Trimming pared 4 bases from V and 5 bases from J, leaving 13 bases between. Germline V CDR1 and CDR2: SGHRS, YFSETQ. The DNA of the CDR3 is TGCGCCAGCAGCAGGCAGGGTCCCCGAAACACCATATATTTT. Translated: CASSRQGPRNTIYF.